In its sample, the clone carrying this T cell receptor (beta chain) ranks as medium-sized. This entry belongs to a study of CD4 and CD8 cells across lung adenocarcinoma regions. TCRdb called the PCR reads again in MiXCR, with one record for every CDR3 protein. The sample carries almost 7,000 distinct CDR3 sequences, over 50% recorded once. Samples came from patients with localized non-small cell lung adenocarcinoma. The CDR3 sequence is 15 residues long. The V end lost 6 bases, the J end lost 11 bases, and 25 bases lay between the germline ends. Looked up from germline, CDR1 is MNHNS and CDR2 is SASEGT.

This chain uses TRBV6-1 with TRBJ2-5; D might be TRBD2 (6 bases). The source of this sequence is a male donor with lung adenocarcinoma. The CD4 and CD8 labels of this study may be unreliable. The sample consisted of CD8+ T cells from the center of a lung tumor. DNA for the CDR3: TGTGCCAGCAGCTGGGGGGTGCGGGGTAGTGATGAGCAGTACTTC. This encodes CASSWGVRGSDEQYF.